The sequence of this T cell receptor beta chain was determined in a study of CXCR3-negative and CXCR3-positive naive CD8 T cells. General study points: Greater hydrophobicity was found in TRB CDR3s of CXCR3-positive naive cells than of CXCR3-negative naive cells.

Of note for this clonotype: Antigen: not known.

UMI-tagged TRB cDNA libraries were built via 5' RACE. TCRdb reprocessed the 5' RACE reads and reports one entry per CDR3 protein, with no DNA. Its listing shows some 150,000 distinct CDR3 sequences. The CDR3 has 17 residues. Looked up from germline, CDR1 is SQVTM and CDR2 is ANQGSEA. This TCR was recovered from a human donor in good health. Some clones in this sample may be carry-over from other donors' samples. The V call is TRBV29-1, the J call TRBJ2-7; TCRdb selects TRBD1, and the lack of DNA leaves this call unchecked. Sequencing used naive CXCR3+ CD8+ T cells from blood. Subset indicated: CD45RO-CCR7+CD27+CD95- naive CD8+ T cells expressing CXCR3 (TNR3+). The CDR3 here is CSVLRGATSEELYEQYF.